One sample yielded the 22 T cell receptor beta chains listed below, sequenced in a study of identical twins (dated by TCRdb to about 2016). Libraries were built with 5' RACE. TCRdb shows the sequencer as Illumina HiSeq 2000. TCRdb reprocessing: public reads trimmed at Q25 with fastp, clones called with MiXCR, in-frame beta chains kept. Every CDR3 protein is listed once, alongside the most common genes and DNA of its rows. The sample table lists a few hundred thousand distinct CDR3 sequences, more than 6.5% of them with a count of one. The top ten clones comprise over 2% of the sample. This same sample was also taken into another study, of yellow fever vaccine responses in identical twins.

The sample was memory (CD45RO+) T cells sorted from blood. The meaning of the sample's cell subset or site label: CD45RO+ enriched T cells. These receptors were collected from a woman between 18 and 30 years old in good health.

This clonotype has just a few counts. The chain links TRBV18 to TRBJ2-2; D remains ambiguous. V was trimmed by 2 bases and J by 1 base, leaving 8 bases between them. The germline V gene has CDR1 KGHSH and CDR2 LQKENI. The CDR3 extends over 15 amino acids. CDR3 nucleotides: TGTGCCAGCTCACCAAACAGAATGAACACCGGGGAGCTGTTTTTT. It encodes CASSPNRMNTGELFF. The whole variable domain, filled in from reference TRBV18 and TRBJ2-2, reads NAGVMQNPRHLVRRRGQEARLRCSPMKGHSHVYWYRQLPEEGLKFMVYLQKENIIDESGMPKERFSAEFPKEGPSILRIQQVVRGDSAAYFCASSPNRMNTGELFFGEGSRLTVL.

In its sample, this clonotype was seen a few times. The V and J genes are TRBV20-1 and TRBJ2-1; a possible D gene is TRBD2 (5 bases). Per germline, CDR1 DFQATT and CDR2 SNEGSKA (reference sequence). The CDR3 sequence is 15 residues long. The V and J ends lost 4 bases and 1 base respectively, with 14 bases between them. CDR3 amino acids: CSAIEGSTSYNEQFF. In DNA, the CDR3 is TGCAGTGCTATAGAGGGCAGTACGTCCTACAATGAGCAGTTCTTC.

This rearrangement joins TRBV5-5 to TRBJ2-3; D unclear. Germline loops: CDR1 SGHKS, CDR2 YYEKEE (reference sequence). There are 15 residues in the CDR3. The V gene lost 0 bases and the J gene lost 0 bases, with 8 bases spanning the gap. CDR3 region: CASSLVRSSTDTQYF. CDR3 coding DNA: TGTGCCAGCAGCTTGGTTCGCTCTAGCACAGATACGCAGTATTTT.

This clonotype appeared many times. The rearrangement uses TRBV11-1 and TRBJ1-2; TRBD1 is a possible D gene (6 bases). Trimming stripped 5 bases from V and 2 bases from J, with 27 bases between. Germline CDR1 and CDR2: SGHAT and FQDESV (reference sequence). The CDR3 contains 19 residues. CDR3 bases: TGTGCCAGCAGCCCCCCGGACAGACAAGTTTTAAAAAAAAACTATGGCTACACCTTC. Residues: CASSPPDRQVLKKNYGYTF.

At least ten counts were recorded for this clonotype. This rearrangement joins TRBV3-1 to TRBJ2-5; perhaps TRBD2 as D (5 bases). Germline V gene data show CDR1 as LGHDT and CDR2 as YNNKEL (reference sequence). V was cut by 2 bases and J by 5 bases, with 12 bases left in between. The CDR3 is made up of 14 amino acids. The CDR3 region is CASSQRAPGETQYF. In nucleotides, the CDR3 is TGTGCCAGCAGCCAACGGGCCCCGGGGGAGACCCAGTACTTC.

This clonotype was seen only a few times. V is TRBV12-3 or TRBV12-4 and J is TRBJ2-2; the D gene is possibly TRBD2 (5 bases). The V end lost 5 bases, the J end lost 6 bases, and 10 bases lay between the germline ends. There are 13 residues in the CDR3. Written as DNA, the CDR3 is TGTGCCAGCAGTAAACTAGTCCCCGGGGAGCTGTTTTTT. Translation gives CASSKLVPGELFF.

The rearrangement uses TRBV4-2 and TRBJ2-5; D not certain. CDR1 and CDR2 from the germline V gene are LGHNA and YNFKEQ. V dropped 1 base and J dropped 7 bases, with 16 bases sitting between them. The CDR3 totals 15 residues. The CDR3 sequence: CASSQAGRGLGTQYF. The CDR3 nucleotides are TGTGCCAGCAGCCAAGCTGGGCGCGGTCTCGGGACCCAGTACTTC.

There are many counts of this clonotype. The chain recombines TRBV29-1 with TRBJ2-1; D possibly corresponds to TRBD2 (6 bases). V lost 8 bases and J 7 bases, leaving 15 bases between the germline ends. The CDR3 sequence is 12 residues long. Germline V gives CDR1 SQVTM, CDR2 ANQGSEA. The CDR3 DNA reads TGCAGCTCGGGGAAGCTAGCGAATGAGCAGTTCTTC. Translating it yields CSSGKLANEQFF.

This clonotype occurred a few times. The chain carries TRBV12-3 or TRBV12-4 and TRBJ1-5, with D unclear. Trimming removed 8 bases at V and 4 bases at J, with 12 bases between. CDR3 size: 13 residues. The CDR3 is CASSRAANQPQHF. CDR3 sequence (DNA): TGTGCCAGCTCACGGGCAGCTAATCAGCCCCAGCATTTT.

The rearrangement joins TRBV9 to TRBJ2-3; perhaps TRBD2 as D (5 bases). The CDR3 loop spans 15 amino acids. V was cut by 0 bases and J by 4 bases, with 12 bases left in between. Germline V gene sequence: CDR1 SGDLS, CDR2 YYNGEE. The CDR3 is CASSVGPGGADTQYF. For the CDR3, the DNA is TGTGCCAGCAGCGTAGGCCCAGGAGGCGCAGATACGCAGTATTTT.

In its sample, this clonotype was seen many times. This sequence joins TRBV2 and TRBJ2-3; 10 nucleotides agree with TRBD2. The CDR3 length is 17 residues. The V and J ends lost 3 bases and 2 bases, in that order; junction bases with no gene match: 8. CDR1 SNHLY and CDR2 FYNNEI come from the germline V gene. This chain's CDR3 is CASSDPLLAGSTDTQYF. The CDR3 coding sequence is TGTGCCAGCAGTGACCCCCTACTAGCGGGGTCCACAGATACGCAGTATTTT.

In this sample, this clonotype turned up many times. This chain uses TRBV6-1 with TRBJ2-7; no definite D call. Germline V lookup: CDR1 MNHNS, CDR2 SASEGT. CDR3 length: 12 residues. V was cut by 1 base and J by 5 bases, with 6 bases left in between. CDR3 region: CASSEVADEQYV. Written as DNA, the CDR3 is TGTGCCAGCAGTGAAGTGGCTGACGAGCAGTACGTC.

This clonotype was detected ten times or more. The chain uses TRBV29-1 and TRBJ2-3, with TRBD2 identical over 11 bases. The germline V gene has CDR1 SQVTM and CDR2 ANQGSEA. V gave up 3 bases and J gave up 8 bases; unmatched junction bases: 7. This CDR3 comprises 14 residues. In DNA, the CDR3 is TGCAGCGTTGATCTAGCGGGAGGTCCGCTTACGCAGTATTTT. Its protein is CSVDLAGGPLTQYF.

This chain uses TRBV2 with TRBJ2-2; maybe TRBD1 (5 bases). The V gene's germline CDR1 is SNHLY and CDR2 FYNNEI. The CDR3 extends over 17 amino acids. V dropped 3 bases and J dropped 2 bases, with 16 bases sitting between them. The CDR3 loop is CASSEQGTGANTGELFF. The CDR3, as DNA: TGTGCCAGCAGTGAGCAGGGAACTGGGGCTAACACCGGGGAGCTGTTTTTT.

This chain's CDR3 is CASSSSTSNTGELFF. In DNA form, the CDR3 reads TGCGCCAGCAGCTCATCGACTAGCAACACCGGGGAGCTGTTTTTT. The chain couples TRBV5-1 to TRBJ2-2; the match to TRBD2 covers 7 bases. The CDR3 runs to 15 residues. V shed 3 bases and J 2 bases; nucleotides not matched to a gene: 4. The germline V gene has CDR1 SGHRS and CDR2 YFSETQ. The whole variable domain, remainder taken from reference TRBV5-1 and TRBJ2-2, is KAGVTQTPRYLIKTRGQQVTLSCSPISGHRSVSWYQQTPGQGLQFLFEYFSETQRNKGNFPGRFSGRQFSNSRSEMNVSTLELGDSALYLCASSSSTSNTGELFFGEGSRLTVL.

In this sample, this clonotype turned up a few times. This chain links TRBV6-1 with TRBJ2-3; 8 bases match TRBD2. This CDR3 comprises 14 residues. The ends lost 7 bases at V and 1 base at J; junction bases unmatched: 4. Germline CDR1 and CDR2: MNHNS and SASEGT. DNA of the CDR3: TGTGCCAGCACCCTGGGACTAGGCACAGATACGCAGTATTTT. Protein product: CASTLGLGTDTQYF.

This clonotype has at least ten counts. The chain is built from TRBV5-1 and TRBJ2-5; a possible D gene is TRBD2 (6 bases). Per germline, CDR1 SGHRS and CDR2 YFSETQ. Trimming stripped 0 bases from V and 2 bases from J, with 8 bases between. The CDR3 spans 14 residues. CDR3 DNA: TGCGCCAGCAGCTTGGTCGGGGGACAAGAGACCCAGTACTTC. Amino acids: CASSLVGGQETQYF. The complete variable domain, with remaining parts taken from reference TRBV5-1 and TRBJ2-5, reads KAGVTQTPRYLIKTRGQQVTLSCSPISGHRSVSWYQQTPGQGLQFLFEYFSETQRNKGNFPGRFSGRQFSNSRSEMNVSTLELGDSALYLCASSLVGGQETQYFGPGTRLLVL.

This clonotype was observed a handful of times. The chain is built from TRBV19 and TRBJ2-1, with no clear D. This CDR3 region has 12 residues. Trimming cost V 3 bases and J 7 bases, with 7 bases left between them. Germline V gene lookup returns CDR1 LNHDA and CDR2 SQIVND (reference sequence). The CDR3 is CASSIEANEQFF. The CDR3 DNA reads as TGTGCCAGTAGTATTGAGGCGAATGAGCAGTTCTTC.

This clonotype was counted only a few times. This chain uses TRBV4-2 with TRBJ2-2; 10 nucleotides agree with TRBD2. The CDR3 is 19 residues long. CDR1 and CDR2 from the germline V gene are LGHNA and YNFKEQ. V lost 0 bases to trimming and J lost 12 bases; unmatched junction nucleotides: 19. The CDR3 spells CASSQEMRLLAGAAGKLFF. The DNA for the CDR3 is TGTGCCAGCAGCCAAGAGATGAGGCTGCTAGCGGGGGCCGCGGGGAAGCTGTTTTTT.

This chain joins TRBV24-1 and TRBJ2-2, with unresolved D. The CDR3 runs to 13 residues. V lost 3 bases and J lost 8, with 9 bases in between. Germline CDR1 is KGHDR and CDR2 is SFDVKD. The CDR3 DNA sequence: TGTGCCACCAGTGATCCCCGGGCGGGGGAGCTGTTTTTT. Its protein is CATSDPRAGELFF.

This clonotype was counted many times. The chain uses TRBV5-1 and TRBJ2-1; 11 nucleotides agree with TRBD2. V shed 3 bases and J 5 bases; nucleotides not matched to a gene: 10. CDR3 length: 17 amino acids. Per germline, CDR1 SGHRS and CDR2 YFSETQ. This chain's CDR3 is CASSSRTSGSVNNEQFF. CDR3 in DNA: TGCGCCAGCAGCTCCCGTACTAGCGGGAGTGTCAACAATGAGCAGTTCTTC.

This clonotype has only a few counts. The CDR3 loop reads CASSDLGGNTEAFF. The CDR3 coding sequence is TGTGCCAGCAGTGATTTGGGTGGGAACACTGAAGCTTTCTTT. The chain combines TRBV6-1 with TRBJ1-1; D gene ambiguous. Germline V CDR1 and CDR2: MNHNS, SASEGT. The CDR3 has 14 residues. V was pared by 3 bases and J by 1 base, with 9 bases between.